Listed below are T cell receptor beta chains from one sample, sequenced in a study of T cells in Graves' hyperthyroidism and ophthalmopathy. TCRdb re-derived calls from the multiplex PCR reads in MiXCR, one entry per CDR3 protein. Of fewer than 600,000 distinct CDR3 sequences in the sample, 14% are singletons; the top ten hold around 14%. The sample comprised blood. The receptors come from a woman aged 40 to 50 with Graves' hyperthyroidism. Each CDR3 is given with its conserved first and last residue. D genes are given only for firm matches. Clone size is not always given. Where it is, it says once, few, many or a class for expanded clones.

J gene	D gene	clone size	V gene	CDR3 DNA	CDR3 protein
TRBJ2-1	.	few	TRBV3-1	TGTGCCAGCAGCCAAGATTTCAACTTGCCGGGAGATGAGCAGTTCTTC	CASSQDFNLPGDEQFF
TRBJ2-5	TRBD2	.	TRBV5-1	TGCGCCAGCAGCGGGGGGACTAGCGAGCAAGAGACCCAGTACTTC	CASSGGTSEQETQYF
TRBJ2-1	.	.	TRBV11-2	TGTGCCAGCAGCCCGTTGATGGACAATGAGCAGTTCTTC	CASSPLMDNEQFF
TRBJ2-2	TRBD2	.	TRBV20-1	TGCAGTGCTAGAGTAGCGGAGCGGGGCACCGGGGAGCTGTTTTTT	CSARVAERGTGELFF
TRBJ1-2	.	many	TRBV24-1	TGTGCCACCAGTGAGGACGGGACTGGTGGCTACACCTTC	CATSEDGTGGYTF
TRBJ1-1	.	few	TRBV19	TGTGCCAGTAGTATGCCACGACAGCCCGGATTCACTGAAGCTTTCTTT	CASSMPRQPGFTEAFF
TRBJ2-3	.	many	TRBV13	TGTGCCAGCAGCTCAATTTTGGGGCGCACAGATACGCAGTATTTT	CASSSILGRTDTQYF
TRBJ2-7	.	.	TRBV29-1	TGCAGCGTTGGGACTTTACCGGCTACCTCTGCCGAGCAGTACTTC	CSVGTLPATSAEQYF
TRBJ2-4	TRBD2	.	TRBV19	TGTGCCAGTAGTAAACTAGCGGGAGGACTACAAAACATTCAGTACTTC	CASSKLAGGLQNIQYF
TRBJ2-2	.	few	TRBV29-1	TGCAGCGTTGCATTCGGGGTCGTTGGCACCGGGGAGCTGTTTTTT	CSVAFGVVGTGELFF
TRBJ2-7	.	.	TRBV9	TGTGCCAGCAGCGGGACTGATAACTACGAGCAGTACTTC	CASSGTDNYEQYF
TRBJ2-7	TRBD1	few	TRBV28	TGTGCCAGCAGTGGGGGACAGCCGATCTCCTACGAGCAGTACTTC	CASSGGQPISYEQYF
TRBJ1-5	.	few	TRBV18	TGTGCCAGCTCACCCCGAGTTGTGTCGGACGATCAGCCCCAGCATTTT	CASSPRVVSDDQPQHF
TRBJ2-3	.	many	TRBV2	TGTGCCAGCAGTGAAGATGGGGCAGGCCCTAGCACAGATACGCAGTATTTT	CASSEDGAGPSTDTQYF
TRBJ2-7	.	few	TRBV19	TGTGCCAGTATGGAGGTCTACGAGCAGTACTTC	CASMEVYEQYF
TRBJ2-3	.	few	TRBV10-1	TGCGCCAGCAGTGTTGATCGGGAGAGAGGGACAGATACGCAGTATTTT	CASSVDRERGTDTQYF
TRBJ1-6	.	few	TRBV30	TGTGCCTGGAGTCCTGACAGCCGATATTCACCCCTCCACTTT	CAWSPDSRYSPLHF
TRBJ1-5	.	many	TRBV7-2	TGTGCCAGCAGCTTAGTTTGGGGAAGCACAGATACGCAGCATTTT	CASSLVWGSTDTQHF
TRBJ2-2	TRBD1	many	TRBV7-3	TGTGCCAGCAGCGGGCACAGGGGGCGTCTCACCGGGGAGCTGTTTTTT	CASSGHRGRLTGELFF
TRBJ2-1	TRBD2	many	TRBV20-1	TGCAGTGCTAGACAAGGTGAAGGCGGGAGCCCCTACAATGAGCAGTTCTTC	CSARQGEGGSPYNEQFF
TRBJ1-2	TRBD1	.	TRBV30	TGTGCCTGGAACATCCCCGCAGGGGGACTTAACTATGGCTACACCTTC	CAWNIPAGGLNYGYTF
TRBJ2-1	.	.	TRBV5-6	TGTGCCAGCAGGCCGGGACCCCTAAATGAGCAGTTCTTC	CASRPGPLNEQFF
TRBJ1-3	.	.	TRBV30	TGTGCCTGGAAACCACTCGGGTACTCTGGAAACACCATATATTTT	CAWKPLGYSGNTIYF
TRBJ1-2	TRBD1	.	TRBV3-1	TGTGCCAGCAGCCAGACAGGGCAACGCTATGGCTACACCTTC	CASSQTGQRYGYTF
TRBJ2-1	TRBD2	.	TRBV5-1	TGCGCCAGCAGCTTGGTAGGGACTAGCGGGAGTAGAGACAATGAGCAGTTCTTC	CASSLVGTSGSRDNEQFF
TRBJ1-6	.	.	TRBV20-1	TGCAGTGCTAGAGATGGGTCACCCCTCCACTTT	CSARDGSPLHF